The 27 T cell receptor beta chains listed next were all sequenced from one sample in a study of CD8 T cells in Susac syndrome (dated by TCRdb to 2018 to 2020). The receptor library was made with the immunoSEQ multiplex PCR assay. RNA was extracted using the RNeasy kit, and about 0.5 to 1 ug of the RNA was reverse transcribed with random hexamers. TCRdb ran its own pipeline on the public reads, namely fastp trimming at Q25 and MiXCR clone calling, and kept in-frame beta chains. Records with the same CDR3 protein are collapsed into one entry carrying the most frequent genes and DNA. The sample includes some 200,000 distinct CDR3 sequences, with roughly 96% observed a single time. The ten largest clones capture roughly 0.09% of the sample. Sequencing input: CD4+ T cells from PBMCs. The receptors originated from a human donor with multiple sclerosis.

This clonotype was detected once. J is TRBJ2-3 and V is TRBV27; 15 bases map to TRBD2. CDR1 MNHEY and CDR2 SMNVEV come from the germline V gene (reference sequence). The CDR3 totals 14 residues. V lost 8 bases, J lost 7 bases, and 4 bases stayed unmatched. The CDR3 loop reads CASRTSGRDYTQYF. DNA of the CDR3: TGTGCCAGCCGGACTAGCGGGAGGGATTATACGCAGTATTTT.

The rearrangement joins TRBV5-1 to TRBJ2-1; D possibly corresponds to TRBD1 (5 bases). Germline V gene lookup returns CDR1 SGHRS and CDR2 YFSETQ. The CDR3 has 15 amino acids. The V and J ends lost 7 bases and 5 bases respectively, with 19 bases between them. The CDR3 DNA reads TGCGCCAGCGGAGCTTCTGGACAAGGCAACAATGAGCAGTTCTTC. Residues: CASGASGQGNNEQFF.

The chain is built from TRBV29-1 and TRBJ2-1; D remains unclear. The CDR3 is made up of 12 amino acids. From germline, CDR1 is SQVTM and CDR2 ANQGSEA. V gave up 4 bases and J gave up 4 bases, with 8 bases separating them. The DNA for the CDR3 is TGCAGCGTTGTGGGGTCGTACAATGAGCAGTTCTTC. Protein: CSVVGSYNEQFF.

In this sample, this clonotype turned up once. The chain links TRBV6-5 to TRBJ2-5, with D perhaps TRBD1 (5 bases). The V and J ends lost 7 bases and 7 bases respectively, with 19 bases between them. The germline V gene has CDR1 MNHEY and CDR2 SVGAGI. This CDR3 has 14 amino acids. The DNA for the CDR3 is TGTGCCAGCACCCCCGACAGTGGTCGAGGGACCCAGTACTTC. Its translation is CASTPDSGRGTQYF.

This clonotype was seen once. The chain combines TRBV18 with TRBJ2-7; D call uncertain. The V end was cut by 3 bases, the J end by 5 bases, with 14 bases between. This CDR3 is 14 amino acids long. Germline V CDR1 and CDR2: KGHSH, LQKENI. CDR3 in DNA: TGTGCCAGCTCACCGGATAAGGGCTCGCACGAGCAGTACTTC. Protein product: CASSPDKGSHEQYF.

The genes are TRBV5-1 and TRBJ2-7; 8 nucleotides match TRBD1. The trim removed 3 bases at V and 2 bases at J, leaving 7 bases unmatched. The length of the CDR3 is 15 residues. Germline-derived CDR1 and CDR2 are SGHRS and YFSETQ. CDR3 DNA sequence: TGCGCCAGCAGCTCCCCGGACAGGGATCCCTACGAGCAGTACTTC. Translated, it gives CASSSPDRDPYEQYF.

The genes are TRBV12-5 and TRBJ2-1, with 11 positions matching TRBD2. V dropped 1 base and J dropped 0; count of bases not matched to a gene: 2. The CDR3 is 17 amino acids. Germline V CDR1 and CDR2: LGHNT, FRNRAP. DNA for the CDR3: TGTGCTAGTGGTTTGGGACTAGCGGGATACTCCTACAATGAGCAGTTCTTC. Translated, it gives CASGLGLAGYSYNEQFF.

J is TRBJ1-2 and V is TRBV29-1; a weak D match, TRBD1 (5 bases). The germline V gene has CDR1 SQVTM and CDR2 ANQGSEA. Trimming pared 3 bases from V and 3 bases from J, leaving 5 bases between. The CDR3 is 11 residues long. The CDR3 is CSVDRDYGYTF. CDR3 coding DNA: TGCAGCGTTGACAGGGACTATGGCTACACCTTC.

This chain links TRBV29-1 with TRBJ2-3, with a weak D call TRBD1 (6 bases). The CDR3 spans 14 residues. Germline V lookup: CDR1 SQVTM, CDR2 ANQGSEA. Trimming shortened V by 2 bases and J by 3 bases, and 12 bases separated the two germline ends. CDR3 in DNA: TGCAGCGTTGAACCGACAGGTTTAACAGATACGCAGTATTTT. It is translated as CSVEPTGLTDTQYF.

The V gene is TRBV3-1, the J gene TRBJ1-1; 7 bases align to TRBD1. CDR1 and CDR2 from the germline V gene are LGHDT and YNNKEL (reference sequence). Trimming took 2 bases from V and 1 from J; bases not matched to a gene: 7. This CDR3 is built from 16 residues. The CDR3 DNA reads as TGTGCCAGCAGCCAATCAGACAGGGTGCCGAACACTGAAGCTTTCTTT. Its translation: CASSQSDRVPNTEAFF.

The chain combines TRBV25-1 with TRBJ1-1, with D unresolved. The CDR3 has 12 amino acids. Per germline, CDR1 MGHDK and CDR2 SYGVNS. The V gene lost 4 bases and the J gene lost 4 bases, with 7 bases spanning the gap. DNA for the CDR3: TGTGCCAGCAGTGGAGGGCTCACTGAAGCTTTCTTT. It yields the protein CASSGGLTEAFF.

The chain links TRBV3-1 to TRBJ2-5; tentatively, D is TRBD2 (5 bases). V was cut by 0 bases and J by 0 bases, with 11 bases left in between. The CDR3 is 16 residues long. The germline gives CDR1 LGHDT, CDR2 YNNKEL (reference sequence). CDR3 DNA sequence: TGTGCCAGCAGCCAAGATTTGCGGGCCTACCAAGAGACCCAGTACTTC. This encodes CASSQDLRAYQETQYF.

The chain uses TRBV6-5 and TRBJ1-6; D possibly corresponds to TRBD1 (5 bases). The CDR3 extends over 15 amino acids. Trimming left V 0 bases short and J 9 bases short, with 12 bases between. Germline CDR1 and CDR2: MNHEY and SVGAGI. In DNA form, the CDR3 reads TGTGCCAGCAGTTACTCCCATACAGGTCTTTCACCCCTCCACTTT. Its translation is CASSYSHTGLSPLHF.

This chain links TRBV24-1 with TRBJ2-7; TRBD2 aligns across 11 bases. Trimming at V came to 7 bases and at J to 5 bases, leaving 15 bases not matched to a gene. The CDR3 extends over 17 amino acids. CDR1 is KGHDR and CDR2 is SFDVKD in the germline V gene. CDR3 sequence reads: CATSPTPLAGDINEQYF. The DNA of the CDR3 is TGTGCCACCAGCCCTACGCCACTAGCGGGAGATATCAACGAGCAGTACTTC.

The chain carries TRBV6-5 and TRBJ2-3, with D hard to call. Trimming removed 6 bases from V and 7 bases from J, with 14 bases in between. Looked up from germline, CDR1 is MNHEY and CDR2 is SVGAGI. This CDR3 comprises 13 residues. CDR3 sequence reads: CASSRKNRNTQYF. The CDR3 DNA reads TGTGCCAGCAGCCGAAAAAACCGGAATACGCAGTATTTT.

The chain uses TRBV24-1 and TRBJ2-3; D uncertain. Deletions cut 4 bases from V and 6 bases from J, with 10 bases between. This CDR3 contains 13 residues. In germline, CDR1 is KGHDR, CDR2 SFDVKD. DNA for the CDR3: TGTGCCACCAGTGAGCCGGCGCTTGATACGCAGTATTTT. Encoded protein: CATSEPALDTQYF.

In DNA, the CDR3 is TGTGCCACCAGCAGAGCGGGCTTCAATCAGCCCCAGCATTTT. Residues: CATSRAGFNQPQHF. The J gene is TRBJ1-5, the V gene TRBV15, with D unresolved. Deletions cut 1 base from V and 3 bases from J, with 7 bases between. There are 14 residues in the CDR3. The germline V gene encodes CDR1 LNHNV and CDR2 YYDKDF (reference sequence).

The CDR3 DNA reads TGCAGTGCTAGGAATGGCTACACCTTC. It yields the protein CSARNGYTF. The chain is built from TRBV20-1 and TRBJ1-2; D unresolved. Germline V gene lookup returns CDR1 DFQATT and CDR2 SNEGSKA (reference sequence). V lost 3 bases and J lost 6, with 2 bases in between. The CDR3 sequence is 9 residues long.

V is TRBV29-1 and J is TRBJ1-1; weak D call: TRBD1 (6 bases). Germline V lookup: CDR1 SQVTM, CDR2 ANQGSEA. The CDR3 sequence is 11 residues long. V lost 6 bases, J lost 9 bases, and 14 bases lay in between. As DNA, the CDR3 is TGCAGCGTGGCCCAAGGGGGGAAAGCTTTCTTT. Amino acids: CSVAQGGKAFF.

There are a few counts of this clonotype. The chain joins TRBV7-2 to TRBJ2-1; TRBD2 aligns across 7 bases. CDR1 and CDR2 from the germline V gene are SGHTA and FQGNSA. V trimming: 5 bases; J trimming: 2 bases; junction bases outside the gene matches: 3. The CDR3 is made up of 14 amino acids. The DNA of the CDR3 is TGTGCCAGCAGCCCGCGGGGGACCTACAATGAGCAGTTCTTC. Translation gives CASSPRGTYNEQFF. The entire variable domain, with the rest obtained from reference TRBV7-2 and TRBJ2-1, is as follows: GAGVSQSPSNKVTEKGKDVELRCDPISGHTALYWYRQSLGQGLEFLIYFQGNSAPDKSGLPSDRFSAERTGGSVSTLTIQRTQQEDSAVYLCASSPRGTYNEQFFGPGTRLTVL.

This clonotype was detected once. This chain joins TRBV7-2 and TRBJ1-1; unclear D gene. Trimming shortened V by 5 bases and J by 6 bases, and 22 bases separated the two germline ends. The CDR3 consists of 16 residues. Per the germline V gene, CDR1 is SGHTA and CDR2 is FQGNSA. CDR3 in amino acids: CASSGRTARKNAEAFF. CDR3 DNA sequence: TGTGCCAGCAGCGGTCGGACCGCCCGTAAGAATGCTGAAGCTTTCTTT.

The chain recombines TRBV3-1 with TRBJ2-7; D not resolved. Trimming cost V 3 bases and J 5 bases, with 5 bases left between them. This CDR3 region has 11 residues. CDR1 is LGHDT, CDR2 YNNKEL, per germline (reference sequence). This CDR3 is CASSHVHEQYF. The CDR3, as DNA: TGTGCCAGCAGCCACGTCCACGAGCAGTACTTC.

The genes are TRBV12-3 or TRBV12-4 and TRBJ2-1; D uncertain. The CDR3 is 14 amino acids. Trimming stripped 3 bases from V and 3 bases from J, with 9 bases between. CDR3 DNA sequence: TGTGCCAGCAGTTTTACGCGGAACTACAATGAGCAGTTCTTC. This translates into CASSFTRNYNEQFF.

This clonotype is a singleton in its sample. The chain combines TRBV20-1 with TRBJ2-7; D possibly corresponds to TRBD2 (5 bases). Trimming took 2 bases from V and 0 from J, leaving 14 bases between them. The germline gives CDR1 DFQATT, CDR2 SNEGSKA (reference sequence). This CDR3 has 15 amino acids. The DNA of the CDR3 is TGCAGTGCTAGAAGTCGGGAACAAAGCTCCTACGAGCAGTACTTC. This codes for CSARSREQSSYEQYF.

This clonotype was seen just once. The rearrangement joins TRBV27 to TRBJ2-1, with 8 bases that match TRBD1. Germline V gene sequence: CDR1 MNHEY, CDR2 SMNVEV (reference sequence). The CDR3 has 16 residues. Losses at the gene ends were 4 bases for V and 8 bases for J; bases not matched to a gene: 13. For the CDR3, the DNA is TGTGCCAGCAGTTCCTACGGACAGGGTGGACTCTATGAGCAGTTCTTC. Translated: CASSSYGQGGLYEQFF.

This chain connects TRBV6-1 to TRBJ1-2; 7 bases align to TRBD1. Germline trimming cut 4 bases from V and 8 bases from J; bases unmatched to any gene: 7. Germline loops: CDR1 MNHNS, CDR2 SASEGT. CDR3 length equals 13 residues. CDR3 nucleotide sequence: TGTGCCAGCAGTGTACAGGGGAATGGAGGCTACACCTTC. Its translation: CASSVQGNGGYTF.

This chain connects TRBV27 to TRBJ2-7, with TRBD2 identical over 7 bases. The junction had 9 bases not matched to a gene; V was cut back by 5 bases and J by 5 bases. This CDR3 has 14 residues. CDR1 is MNHEY, CDR2 SMNVEV, per germline (reference sequence). DNA of the CDR3: TGTGCCAGCAGTCCCAATAGCGGGCCTCACGAGCAGTACTTC. Its translation is CASSPNSGPHEQYF.